These 2 T cell receptor beta chains originate from one sample sequenced in a study of response to subunit inactivated influenza vaccine. Each CDR3 protein is one row after TCRdb ran MiXCR on the RT-PCR reads. This sample has 700,000 to 900,000 distinct CDR3 sequences; 20% to 25% occur once, and the top ten carry about a tenth. Source: PBMCs from blood, taken 5 days after vaccination. These receptors were collected from a man over 45 who received an inactivated influenza vaccine.

This chain uses TRBV29-1 with TRBJ1-2; 8 bases match TRBD1. The junction had 7 bases not matched to a gene; V was cut back by 2 bases and J by 5 bases. The CDR3 consists of 14 residues. Germline CDR1 SQVTM, CDR2 ANQGSEA. This chain's CDR3 is CSVELQGVGYGYTF. The CDR3 DNA reads as TGCAGCGTTGAATTACAGGGGGTAGGATATGGCTACACCTTC.

The chain joins TRBV20-1 to TRBJ1-2; no clear D. Germline-derived CDR1 and CDR2 are DFQATT and SNEGSKA (reference sequence). This CDR3 comprises 12 residues. Trimming stripped 0 bases from V and 7 bases from J, with 9 bases between. The CDR3 DNA is TGCAGTGCTAGAGATCTGGGATCTGGCTACACCTTC. Translation gives CSARDLGSGYTF.